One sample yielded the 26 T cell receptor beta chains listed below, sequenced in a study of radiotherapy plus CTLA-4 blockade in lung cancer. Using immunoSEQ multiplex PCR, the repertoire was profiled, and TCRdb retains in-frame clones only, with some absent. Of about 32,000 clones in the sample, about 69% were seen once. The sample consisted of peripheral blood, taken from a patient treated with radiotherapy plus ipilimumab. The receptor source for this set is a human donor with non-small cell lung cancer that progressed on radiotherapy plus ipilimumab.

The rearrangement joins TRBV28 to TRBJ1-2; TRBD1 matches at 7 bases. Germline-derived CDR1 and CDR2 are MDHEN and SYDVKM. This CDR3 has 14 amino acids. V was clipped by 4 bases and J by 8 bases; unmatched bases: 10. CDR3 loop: CASSSVDRLGGYTF. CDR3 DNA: TGTGCCAGCAGTTCCGTGGACAGGTTGGGAGGCTACACCTTC.

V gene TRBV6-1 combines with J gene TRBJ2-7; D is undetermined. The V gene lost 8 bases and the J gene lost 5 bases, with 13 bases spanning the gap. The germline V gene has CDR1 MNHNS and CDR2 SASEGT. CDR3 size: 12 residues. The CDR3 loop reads CASGRFGDEQYF. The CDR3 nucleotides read TGTGCCAGCGGTCGGTTCGGAGACGAGCAGTACTTC.

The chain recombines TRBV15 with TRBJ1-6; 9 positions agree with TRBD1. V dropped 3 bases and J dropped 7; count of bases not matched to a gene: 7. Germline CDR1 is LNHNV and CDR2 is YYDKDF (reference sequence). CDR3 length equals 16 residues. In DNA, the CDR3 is TGTGCCACCAGCAGGGACAGGGGAGAGGGGAATTCACCCCTCCACTTT. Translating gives CATSRDRGEGNSPLHF.

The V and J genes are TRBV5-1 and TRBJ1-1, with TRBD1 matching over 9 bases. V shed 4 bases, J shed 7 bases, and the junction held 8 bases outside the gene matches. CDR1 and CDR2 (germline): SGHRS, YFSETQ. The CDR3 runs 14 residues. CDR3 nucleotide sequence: TGCGCCAGCAGCCGGGGACAGGGAGAGGGTGAAGCTTTCTTT. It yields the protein CASSRGQGEGEAFF.

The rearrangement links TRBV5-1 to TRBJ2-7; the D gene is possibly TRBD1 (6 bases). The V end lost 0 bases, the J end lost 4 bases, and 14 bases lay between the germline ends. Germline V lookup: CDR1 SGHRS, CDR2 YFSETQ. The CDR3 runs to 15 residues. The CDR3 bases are TGCGCCAGCAGCTTGGCGCTTCAGGGGACGTACGAGCAGTACTTC. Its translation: CASSLALQGTYEQYF.

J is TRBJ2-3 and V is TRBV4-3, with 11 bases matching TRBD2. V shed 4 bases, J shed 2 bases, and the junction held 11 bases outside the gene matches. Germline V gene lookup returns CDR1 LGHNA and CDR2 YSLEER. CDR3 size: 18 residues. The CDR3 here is CASSLSQASGGTTDTQYF. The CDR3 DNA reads TGCGCCAGCAGCCTATCGCAGGCTAGCGGGGGGACCACAGATACGCAGTATTTT.

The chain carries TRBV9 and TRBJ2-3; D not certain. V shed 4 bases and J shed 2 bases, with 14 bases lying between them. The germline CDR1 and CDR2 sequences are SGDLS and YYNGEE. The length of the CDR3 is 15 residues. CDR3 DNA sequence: TGTGCCAGCAGCCCCCACTTTCAGCCCACAGATACGCAGTATTTT. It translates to CASSPHFQPTDTQYF. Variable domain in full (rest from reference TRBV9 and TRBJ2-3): DSGVTQTPKHLITATGQRVTLRCSPRSGDLSVYWYQQSLDQGLQFLIQYYNGEERAKGNILERFSAQQFPDLHSELNLSSLELGDSALYFCASSPHFQPTDTQYFGPGTRLTVL.

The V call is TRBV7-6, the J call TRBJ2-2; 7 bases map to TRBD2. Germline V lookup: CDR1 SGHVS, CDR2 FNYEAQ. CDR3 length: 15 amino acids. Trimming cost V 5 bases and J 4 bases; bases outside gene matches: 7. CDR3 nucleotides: TGTGCCAGCAGCATCATTGGCGGGGGCACCGGGGAGCTGTTTTTT. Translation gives CASSIIGGGTGELFF.

CDR3 region: CASSPTDSNQPQHF. DNA for the CDR3: TGTGCCAGCAGTCCAACGGATAGCAATCAGCCCCAGCATTTT. The chain carries TRBV6-1 and TRBJ1-5; no reliable D call. Trimming shortened V by 5 bases and J by 0 bases, and 8 bases separated the two germline ends. The CDR3 runs 14 residues. Germline V gives CDR1 MNHNS, CDR2 SASEGT.

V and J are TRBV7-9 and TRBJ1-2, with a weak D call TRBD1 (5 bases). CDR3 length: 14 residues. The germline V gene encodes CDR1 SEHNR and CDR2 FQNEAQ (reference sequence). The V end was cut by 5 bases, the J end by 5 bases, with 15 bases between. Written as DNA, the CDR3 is TGTGCCAGCAGCGCGGGACGGGTAGGGTATGGCTACACCTTC. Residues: CASSAGRVGYGYTF.

CDR3 sequence (DNA): TGTGCCAGCAGAGAGGGGGATAATGAAAAACTGTTTTTT. Its protein product is CASREGDNEKLFF. V is TRBV7-9 and J is TRBJ1-4; tentative D call: TRBD1 (6 bases). Trimming stripped 6 bases from V and 4 bases from J, with 9 bases between. The germline gives CDR1 SEHNR, CDR2 FQNEAQ (reference sequence). This CDR3 is built from 13 residues.

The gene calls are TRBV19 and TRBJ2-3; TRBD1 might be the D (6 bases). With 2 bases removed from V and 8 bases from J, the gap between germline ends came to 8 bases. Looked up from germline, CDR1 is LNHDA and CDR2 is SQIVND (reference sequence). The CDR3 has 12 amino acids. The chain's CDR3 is CASSIQGSTQYF. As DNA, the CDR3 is TGTGCCAGTAGTATACAGGGGAGTACGCAGTATTTT. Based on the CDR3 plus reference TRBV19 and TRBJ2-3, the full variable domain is DGGITQSPKYLFRKEGQNVTLSCEQNLNHDAMYWYRQDPGQGLRLIYYSQIVNDFQKGDIAEGYSVSREKKESFPLTVTSAQKNPTAFYLCASSIQGSTQYFGPGTRLTVL.

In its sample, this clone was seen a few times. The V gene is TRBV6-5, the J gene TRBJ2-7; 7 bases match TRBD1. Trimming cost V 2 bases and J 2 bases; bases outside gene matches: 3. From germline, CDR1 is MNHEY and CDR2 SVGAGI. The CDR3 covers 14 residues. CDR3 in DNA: TGTGCCAGCAGTTACGGGACAGTCCCCTACGAGCAGTACTTC. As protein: CASSYGTVPYEQYF.

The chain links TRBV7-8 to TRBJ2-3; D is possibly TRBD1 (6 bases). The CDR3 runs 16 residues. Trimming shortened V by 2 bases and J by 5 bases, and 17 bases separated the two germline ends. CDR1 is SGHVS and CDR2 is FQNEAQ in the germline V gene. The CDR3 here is CASSLKQGIIGDTQYF. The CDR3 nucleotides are TGTGCCAGCAGCTTAAAACAGGGTATAATAGGAGATACGCAGTATTTT.

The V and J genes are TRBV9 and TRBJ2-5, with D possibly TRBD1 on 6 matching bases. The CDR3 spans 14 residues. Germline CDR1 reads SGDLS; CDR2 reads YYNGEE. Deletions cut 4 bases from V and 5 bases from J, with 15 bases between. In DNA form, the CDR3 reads TGTGCCAGCAGCTGGGCGCAGAGGGGGGAGACCCAGTACTTC. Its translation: CASSWAQRGETQYF.

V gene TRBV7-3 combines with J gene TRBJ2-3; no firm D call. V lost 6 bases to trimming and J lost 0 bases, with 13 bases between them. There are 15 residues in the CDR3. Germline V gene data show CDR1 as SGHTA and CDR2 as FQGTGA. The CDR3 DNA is TGTGCCAGCAGACTTGGCGTTTCTAGCACAGATACGCAGTATTTT. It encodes CASRLGVSSTDTQYF.

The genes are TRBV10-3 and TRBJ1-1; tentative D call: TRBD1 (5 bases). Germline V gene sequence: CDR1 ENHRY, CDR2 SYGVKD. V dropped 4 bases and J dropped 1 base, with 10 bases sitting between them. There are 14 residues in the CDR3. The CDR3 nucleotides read TGTGCCATCAGTGGGGGGAGGGAGAACACTGAAGCTTTCTTT. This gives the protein CAISGGRENTEAFF.

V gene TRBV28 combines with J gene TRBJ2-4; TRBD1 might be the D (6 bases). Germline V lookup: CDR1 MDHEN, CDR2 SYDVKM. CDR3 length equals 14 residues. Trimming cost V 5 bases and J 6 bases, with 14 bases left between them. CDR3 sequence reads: CASSLYREGNIQYF. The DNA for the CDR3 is TGTGCCAGCAGTCTATACAGGGAAGGAAACATTCAGTACTTC. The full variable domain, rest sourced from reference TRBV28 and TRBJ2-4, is DVKVTQSSRYLVKRTGEKVFLECVQDMDHENMFWYRQDPGLGLRLIYFSYDVKMKEKGDIPEGYSVSREKKERFSLILESASTNQTSMYLCASSLYREGNIQYFGAGTRLSVL.

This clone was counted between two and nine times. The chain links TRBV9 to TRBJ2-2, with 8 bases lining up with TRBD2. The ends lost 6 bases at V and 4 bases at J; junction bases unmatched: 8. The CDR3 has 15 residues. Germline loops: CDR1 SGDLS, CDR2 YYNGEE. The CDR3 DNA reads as TGTGCCAGCAACCCCGGGGGGGTGAGCACCGGGGAGCTGTTTTTT. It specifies CASNPGGVSTGELFF.

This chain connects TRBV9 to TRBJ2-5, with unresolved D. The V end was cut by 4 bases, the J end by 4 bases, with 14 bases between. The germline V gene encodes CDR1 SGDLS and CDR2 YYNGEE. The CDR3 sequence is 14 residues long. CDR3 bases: TGTGCCAGCAGCATAGGGTCTATCGGAGAGACCCAGTACTTC. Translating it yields CASSIGSIGETQYF.

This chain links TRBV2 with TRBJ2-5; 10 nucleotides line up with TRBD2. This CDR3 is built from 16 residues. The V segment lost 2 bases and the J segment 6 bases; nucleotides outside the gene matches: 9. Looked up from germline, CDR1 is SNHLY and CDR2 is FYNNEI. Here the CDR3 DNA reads TGTGCCAGCAGTGAACTGGCTAGCGGGAGTCTAAAGACCCAGTACTTC. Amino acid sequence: CASSELASGSLKTQYF.

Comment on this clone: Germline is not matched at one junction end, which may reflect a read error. DNA for the CDR3: TGTGCCAGCAGCCAATTATGGGGAACTTCCTCCGAGCAGTACTTC. Its protein product is CASSQLWGTSSEQYF. The chain carries TRBV4-2 and TRBJ2-7; no clear D gene. This CDR3 has 15 residues. CDR1 is LGHNA, CDR2 YNFKEQ, per germline.

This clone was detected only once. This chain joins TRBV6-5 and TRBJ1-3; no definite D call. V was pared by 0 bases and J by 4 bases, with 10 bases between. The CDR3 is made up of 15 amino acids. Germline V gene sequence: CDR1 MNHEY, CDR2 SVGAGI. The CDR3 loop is CASSYSRRAGNTIYF. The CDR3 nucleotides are TGTGCCAGCAGTTACTCGAGAAGGGCCGGAAACACCATATATTTT.

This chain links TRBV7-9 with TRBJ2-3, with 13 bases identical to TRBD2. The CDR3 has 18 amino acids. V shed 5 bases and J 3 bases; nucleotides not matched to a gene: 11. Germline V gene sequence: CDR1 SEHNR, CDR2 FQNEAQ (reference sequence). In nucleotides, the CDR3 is TGTGCCAGCAGCGAACGGGAGGGACTAGCGGGAAAGACAGATACGCAGTATTTT. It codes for CASSEREGLAGKTDTQYF.

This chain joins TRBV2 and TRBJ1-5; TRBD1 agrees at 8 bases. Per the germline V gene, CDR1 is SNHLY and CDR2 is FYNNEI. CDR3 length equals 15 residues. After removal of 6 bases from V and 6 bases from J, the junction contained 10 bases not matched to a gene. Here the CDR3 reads CASSPTRGLSQPQHF. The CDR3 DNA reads TGTGCCAGCAGCCCGACCAGGGGGCTCAGTCAGCCCCAGCATTTT.

In DNA, the CDR3 is TGTGCCAGCAGCTCCCGGGGGGCAGGGGTTTTTTCTGGAAACACCATATATTTT. Encoded protein: CASSSRGAGVFSGNTIYF. The chain has TRBV5-6 and TRBJ1-3; a possible D gene is TRBD1 (6 bases). Trimming removed 3 bases from V and 1 base from J, with 20 bases in between. Germline V lookup: CDR1 SGHDT, CDR2 YYEEEE. The CDR3 has 18 amino acids.